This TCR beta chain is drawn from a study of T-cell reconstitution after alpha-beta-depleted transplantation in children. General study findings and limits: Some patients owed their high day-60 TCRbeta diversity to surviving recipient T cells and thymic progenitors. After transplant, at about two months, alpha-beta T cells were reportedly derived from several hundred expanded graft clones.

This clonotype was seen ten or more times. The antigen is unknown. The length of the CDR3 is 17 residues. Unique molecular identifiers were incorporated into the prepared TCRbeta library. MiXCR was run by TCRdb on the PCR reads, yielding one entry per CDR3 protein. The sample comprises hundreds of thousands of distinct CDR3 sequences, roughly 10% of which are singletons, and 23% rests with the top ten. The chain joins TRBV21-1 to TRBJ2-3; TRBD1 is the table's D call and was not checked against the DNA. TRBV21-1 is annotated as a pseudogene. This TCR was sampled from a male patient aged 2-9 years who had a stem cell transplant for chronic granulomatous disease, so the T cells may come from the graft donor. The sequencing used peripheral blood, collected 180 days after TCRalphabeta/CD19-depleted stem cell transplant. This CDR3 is CASSKGPGVAHTDTQYF. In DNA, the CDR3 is TGTGCCAGCAGCAAGGGCCCCGGGGTGGCTCACACAGATACGCAGTATTTT.